The next 29 T cell receptor beta chains were all read from a single sample in a study of T cell responses to AZD1222 COVID-19 vaccine (dated by TCRdb to about 2021). The sample's time point label is to be understood as: baseline before first vaccination. Receptor amplification or capture employed the immunoSEQ multiplex PCR assay. As stored in TCRdb, this immuneACCESS dataset retains in-frame rearrangements with V and J assigned. A fraction of the clones does not appear; measured against another copy, unresolved V genes explain less than half of the discrepancy, and the remainder lacks a known reason. Within this sample are 150,000 to 200,000 clones, with approximately 92% of them counted one time only. Of the sample, about 6.9% falls within the top ten clones. The sequenced sample was peripheral blood, obtained on day 0 of AZD1222 vaccination. The receptors come from an adult in good health.

This clone has just one count. CDR3 nucleotides: TGTGCCAGCAGTTACTGGAAAGACAGGGGCACAAGCTACGAGCAGTACTTC. It encodes CASSYWKDRGTSYEQYF. The rearrangement uses TRBV6-2 or TRBV6-3 and TRBJ2-7; 8 bases agree with TRBD1. This CDR3 has 17 residues. Per the germline V gene, CDR1 is MNHEY and CDR2 is SVGEGT. The junction had 11 bases not matched to a gene; V was cut back by 1 base and J by 3 bases.

This clone was detected a few times. The J gene is TRBJ2-1, the V gene TRBV6-4; 8 bases fit TRBD2. The CDR3 extends over 15 amino acids. Germline CDR1 reads MRHNA; CDR2 reads SNTAGT. V was clipped by 3 bases and J by 0 bases; unmatched bases: 1. CDR3: CASSESGGSYNEQFF. CDR3 sequence (DNA): TGTGCCAGCAGTGAAAGCGGGGGCTCCTACAATGAGCAGTTCTTC.

The chain carries TRBV4-1 and TRBJ1-6; D uncertain. Germline lookup yields CDR1 MGHRA and CDR2 YSYEKL. The CDR3 is 18 residues long. Trimming cost V 0 bases and J 2 bases, with 14 bases left between them. CDR3: CASSQDPAGSAYNSPLHF. The DNA of the CDR3 is TGCGCCAGCAGCCAAGATCCAGCAGGTAGCGCCTATAATTCACCCCTCCACTTT.

The chain joins TRBV19 to TRBJ2-2; 10 bases agree with TRBD1. V shed 8 bases and J 4 bases; nucleotides not matched to a gene: 7. This CDR3 has 15 amino acids. CDR1 is LNHDA, CDR2 SQIVND, per germline (reference sequence). CDR3 region: CASRRDRGPTGELFF. The CDR3 coding sequence is TGTGCCAGTCGACGGGACAGGGGCCCCACCGGGGAGCTGTTTTTT.

The rearrangement links TRBV11-3 to TRBJ2-7, with a weak D call TRBD1 (5 bases). The V end was cut by 0 bases, the J end by 6 bases, with 9 bases between. CDR1 is SGHNT and CDR2 is YENEEA in the germline V gene. The CDR3 is 13 amino acids. The CDR3 reads CASSLDVGVEQYF. The CDR3, as DNA: TGTGCCAGCAGCTTAGATGTAGGGGTCGAGCAGTACTTC.

The chain is built from TRBV4-1 and TRBJ1-2; D possibly corresponds to TRBD1 (5 bases). This CDR3 region has 15 residues. V was pared by 0 bases and J by 6 bases, with 14 bases between. CDR1 is MGHRA and CDR2 is YSYEKL in the germline V gene. In DNA form, the CDR3 reads TGCGCCAGCAGCCAAGAGGGTGGTGTGGGGGATGGCTACACCTTC. Amino acids: CASSQEGGVGDGYTF.

The CDR3 loop is CATSALPGYEQYF. The CDR3 DNA follows: TGTGCCACCAGCGCCTTACCGGGGTACGAGCAGTACTTC. The chain uses TRBV15 and TRBJ2-7; TRBD2 might be the D (5 bases). Per the germline V gene, CDR1 is LNHNV and CDR2 is YYDKDF (reference sequence). The CDR3 spans 13 residues. V was trimmed by 5 bases and J by 4 bases, leaving 12 bases between them.

The rearrangement links TRBV7-8 to TRBJ2-2, with no clear D. The germline V and J ends were trimmed by 2 bases and 8 bases, with 15 bases remaining between them. Germline CDR1 and CDR2: SGHVS and FQNEAQ. This CDR3 region has 15 residues. CDR3 in amino acids: CASSLYKGRSGELFF. The CDR3 nucleotides read TGTGCCAGCAGCTTATACAAGGGTCGGAGTGGGGAGCTGTTTTTT.

The chain joins TRBV7-2 to TRBJ2-5; weak D call: TRBD2 (6 bases). With 5 bases removed from V and 2 bases from J, the gap between germline ends came to 15 bases. The germline gives CDR1 SGHTA, CDR2 FQGNSA. CDR3 length: 15 residues. This CDR3 reads CASSISASVQETQYF. CDR3 DNA: TGTGCCAGCAGCATCTCGGCTAGCGTACAAGAGACCCAGTACTTC.

The chain recombines TRBV10-3 with TRBJ2-1; no firm D call. The germline gives CDR1 ENHRY, CDR2 SYGVKD. V was trimmed by 7 bases and J by 6 bases, leaving 10 bases between them. The CDR3 has 12 residues. CDR3 region: CAIKRATNEQFF. CDR3 DNA: TGTGCCATCAAGCGCGCTACCAATGAGCAGTTCTTC.

The chain uses TRBV4-2 and TRBJ1-2; D is possibly TRBD1 (5 bases). V shed 1 base and J shed 2 bases, with 11 bases lying between them. The CDR3 totals 15 residues. CDR1 and CDR2 from the germline V gene are LGHNA and YNFKEQ. CDR3 bases: TGTGCCAGCAGCCAAGGGGGACGACCAAACTATGGCTACACCTTC. Its translation: CASSQGGRPNYGYTF.

V and J are TRBV2 and TRBJ2-1; TRBD1 is a possible D gene (6 bases). V lost 2 bases to trimming and J lost 6 bases, with 20 bases between them. The CDR3 spans 17 residues. Germline lookup yields CDR1 SNHLY and CDR2 FYNNEI. CDR3 region: CASSEWLQGDRGNEQFF. CDR3 DNA sequence: TGTGCCAGCAGTGAATGGTTACAGGGTGATAGGGGCAATGAGCAGTTCTTC.

V gene TRBV2 combines with J gene TRBJ1-6; TRBD1 matches at 7 bases. The CDR3 has 15 amino acids. Germline V gene sequence: CDR1 SNHLY, CDR2 FYNNEI. The V and J ends lost 6 bases and 10 bases, in that order; junction bases with no gene match: 12. The CDR3 loop reads CASSRTPGQQSPLHF. CDR3 nucleotides: TGTGCCAGCAGCCGTACGCCGGGACAGCAATCACCCCTCCACTTT.

This clone was counted a few times. This chain uses TRBV18 with TRBJ2-1; D not certain. The CDR3 length is 13 residues. Trimming left V 3 bases short and J 4 bases short, with 7 bases between. Germline lookup yields CDR1 KGHSH and CDR2 LQKENI. CDR3 DNA sequence: TGTGCCAGCTCACCGTCTGAGTACAATGAGCAGTTCTTC. Translated: CASSPSEYNEQFF.

This clone has just one count. DNA for the CDR3: TGTGCCAGCAGCTTCTACGGCAACAATCAGCCCCAGCATTTT. This translates into CASSFYGNNQPQHF. The chain employs TRBV5-4 and TRBJ1-5, with D unresolved. Germline V CDR1 and CDR2: SGHNT, YYREEE (reference sequence). Trimming took 2 bases from V and 3 from J, leaving 9 bases between them. The CDR3 contains 14 residues. Full variable domain (rest looked up from reference TRBV5-4 and TRBJ1-5): ETGVTQSPTHLIKTRGQQVTLRCSSQSGHNTVSWYQQALGQGPQFIFQYYREEENGRGNFPPRFSGLQFPNYSSELNVNALELDDSALYLCASSFYGNNQPQHFGDGTRLSIL.

This clone was seen once. This rearrangement joins TRBV30 to TRBJ2-7; D unclear. The CDR3 length is 14 residues. Germline CDR1 is GTSNPN and CDR2 is SVGIG (reference sequence). V lost 2 bases and J lost 0, with 11 bases in between. The CDR3 loop is CAWSRKGTSYEQYF. CDR3 nucleotides: TGTGCCTGGAGTAGAAAGGGTACCTCCTACGAGCAGTACTTC.

The CDR3 DNA reads TGTGCCAGCAGCAAGGACGGCCTTCTTGGGGAGCTGTTTTTT. This gives the protein CASSKDGLLGELFF. The chain recombines TRBV5-5 with TRBJ2-2; D unresolved. The CDR3 consists of 14 residues. The V and J ends lost 4 bases and 8 bases respectively, with 15 bases between them. Germline V gene lookup returns CDR1 SGHKS and CDR2 YYEKEE (reference sequence).

The V gene is TRBV9, the J gene TRBJ2-5, with D tentatively TRBD1 (7 bases). This CDR3 region has 16 residues. CDR1 SGDLS and CDR2 YYNGEE come from the germline V gene. V lost 0 bases, J lost 3 bases, and 15 bases lay in between. Written as DNA, the CDR3 is TGTGCCAGCAGCGTAGGGGCTGGGGGGACAGAAGAGACCCAGTACTTC. It is translated as CASSVGAGGTEETQYF.

J is TRBJ2-7 and V is TRBV13, with D possibly being TRBD2 (5 bases). Trimming cost V 5 bases and J 2 bases, with 10 bases left between them. Germline assignment: CDR1 PRHDT and CDR2 FYEKMQ (reference sequence). The CDR3 contains 13 residues. CDR3 sequence (DNA): TGTGCCAGCAGCCCGTCGAGGGCCTACGAGCAGTACTTC. It yields the protein CASSPSRAYEQYF.

The chain combines TRBV18 with TRBJ2-1, with TRBD1 matching over 7 bases. The CDR3 runs 19 residues. Germline V lookup: CDR1 KGHSH, CDR2 LQKENI. Losses at the gene ends were 3 bases for V and 0 bases for J; bases not matched to a gene: 14. Written as DNA, the CDR3 is TGTGCCAGCTCACCGCAGGGGGTAGTGGCGGGCACCTCCTACAATGAGCAGTTCTTC. This codes for CASSPQGVVAGTSYNEQFF.

The rearrangement joins TRBV6-5 to TRBJ1-2; 7 bases align to TRBD1. Germline lookup yields CDR1 MNHEY and CDR2 SVGAGI. The CDR3 covers 15 residues. Trimming at V came to 6 bases and at J to 4 bases, leaving 11 bases not matched to a gene. CDR3 sequence: CASSLATGIGYGYTF. CDR3 DNA: TGTGCCAGCAGCCTAGCGACAGGGATAGGCTATGGCTACACCTTC.

The chain carries TRBV7-9 and TRBJ1-4; D is unresolved. V was clipped by 1 base and J by 4 bases, with 10 bases between them. Germline-derived CDR1 and CDR2 are SEHNR and FQNEAQ (reference sequence). The CDR3 runs 15 residues. The CDR3 sequence: CASSLGAQSNEKLFF. Written as DNA, the CDR3 is TGTGCCAGCAGCTTAGGAGCACAGAGTAATGAAAAACTGTTTTTT.

CDR3 region: CASSKDMGADGNTIYF. The CDR3 DNA reads TGTGCCAGCAGCAAAGATATGGGGGCAGACGGAAACACCATATATTTT. J is TRBJ1-3 and V is TRBV21-1; the table's TRBD1 call for D was not verified on the DNA. TRBV21-1 is described as a pseudogene. This CDR3 has 16 residues.

This chain joins TRBV25-1 and TRBJ1-6; D perhaps matches TRBD1 (6 bases). Germline loops: CDR1 MGHDK, CDR2 SYGVNS. The germline V and J ends were trimmed by 8 bases and 10 bases, with 18 bases remaining between them. The CDR3 sequence is 14 residues long. The CDR3 region is CASVGGAEPSPLHF. As DNA, the CDR3 is TGTGCCAGCGTGGGGGGGGCAGAACCATCACCCCTCCACTTT.

The genes are TRBV19 and TRBJ1-5; D is unresolved. Trimming pared 1 base from V and 0 bases from J, leaving 7 bases between. The V gene's germline CDR1 is LNHDA and CDR2 SQIVND (reference sequence). The CDR3 runs 15 residues. As DNA, the CDR3 is TGTGCCAGTAGTATAGCACAGTATAGCAATCAGCCCCAGCATTTT. Translating gives CASSIAQYSNQPQHF.

The rearrangement uses TRBV29-1 and TRBJ2-7, with 7 bases identical to TRBD2. Germline CDR1 reads SQVTM; CDR2 reads ANQGSEA. V was pared by 2 bases and J by 0 bases, with 1 base of the junction left unmatched. The CDR3 runs 13 residues. CDR3 nucleotide sequence: TGCAGCGTTGAACCGGGGGGCTCCTACGAGCAGTACTTC. This codes for CSVEPGGSYEQYF.

This clone was detected a few times. The sample carries other DNA sequences with the same CDR3. V usage is TRBV5-4 and J usage is TRBJ1-6; D is possibly TRBD1 (5 bases). This CDR3 has 15 residues. Trimming stripped 7 bases from V and 7 bases from J, with 18 bases between. Germline-derived CDR1 and CDR2 are SGHNT and YYREEE (reference sequence). CDR3 protein: CASRRDGAVNSPLHF. The CDR3 DNA follows: TGTGCCAGCCGCCGGGACGGGGCGGTCAATTCACCCCTCCACTTT.

The rearrangement links TRBV18 to TRBJ2-3, with a weak D call TRBD1 (6 bases). The CDR3 extends over 16 amino acids. Trimming took off 0 bases at V and 1 base at J, with 11 bases between the two ends. CDR1 is KGHSH, CDR2 LQKENI, per germline. The CDR3 sequence: CASSPPEQGRTDTQYF. The CDR3 DNA reads TGTGCCAGCTCACCACCTGAACAGGGTCGCACAGATACGCAGTATTTT.

The J gene is TRBJ2-7, the V gene TRBV25-1; 10 bases line up with TRBD1. There are 13 residues in the CDR3. Germline CDR1 MGHDK, CDR2 SYGVNS. Trimming cost V 4 bases and J 8 bases; bases outside gene matches: 5. The CDR3 loop is CASSGGQGMKQYF. CDR3 DNA: TGTGCCAGCAGTGGGGGACAGGGGATGAAGCAGTACTTC.